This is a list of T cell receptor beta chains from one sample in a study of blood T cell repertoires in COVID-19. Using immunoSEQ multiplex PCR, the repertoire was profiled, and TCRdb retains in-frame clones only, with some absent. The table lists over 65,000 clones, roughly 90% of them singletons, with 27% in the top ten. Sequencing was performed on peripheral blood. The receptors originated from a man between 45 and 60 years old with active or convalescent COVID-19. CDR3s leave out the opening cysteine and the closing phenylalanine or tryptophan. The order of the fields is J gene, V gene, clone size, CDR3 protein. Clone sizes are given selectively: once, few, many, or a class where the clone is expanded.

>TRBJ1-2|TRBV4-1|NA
ASSQNGRAGYGYT
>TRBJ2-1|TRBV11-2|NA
ASSLGTGVFDEQF
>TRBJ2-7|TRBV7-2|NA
ASSSYGIHEQY
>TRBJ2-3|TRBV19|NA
ASSTTRTGDTQY
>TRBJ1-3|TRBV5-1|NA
ASSSDSSGNTIY
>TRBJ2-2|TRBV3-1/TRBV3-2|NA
ASSQGLAWERTGELF
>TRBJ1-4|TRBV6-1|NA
ASSEAFGPGEKLF
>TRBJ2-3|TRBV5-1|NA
ASGLGGRTDTQY
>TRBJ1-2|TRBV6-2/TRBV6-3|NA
ASSTGGRPLYGYT
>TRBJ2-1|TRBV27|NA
ASGAGGYNEQF
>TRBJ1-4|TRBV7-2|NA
ASSFRGQGLNEKLF
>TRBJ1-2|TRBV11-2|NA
ASTDGTPRGYT
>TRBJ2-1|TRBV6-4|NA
ASTGTTSGGSNEQF
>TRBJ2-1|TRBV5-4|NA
ASSSRVSGNNEQF
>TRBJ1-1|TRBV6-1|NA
ASSDPRTGQGSEAF
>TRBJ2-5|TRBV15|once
ATSRDSKETQY
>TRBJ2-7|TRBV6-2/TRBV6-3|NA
ASSYGSGGTSYEQY
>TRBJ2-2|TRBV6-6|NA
ASLTGGTNTGELF
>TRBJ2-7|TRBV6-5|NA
ASSYGRESYEQY
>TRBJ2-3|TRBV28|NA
ASSRKQGADTQY
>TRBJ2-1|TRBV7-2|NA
ASSYKAGTPNEQF
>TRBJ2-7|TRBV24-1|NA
ATSANQGFEQY
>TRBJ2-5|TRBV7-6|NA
ASSFEGPQTQY
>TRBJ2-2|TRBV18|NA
ASSPALGGVNTGELF
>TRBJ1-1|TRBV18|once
ASSRLDMNTEAF
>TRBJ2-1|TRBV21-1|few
ASSNGTRLNSSYNEQF
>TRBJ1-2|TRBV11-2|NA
ASSSRQGPGYT
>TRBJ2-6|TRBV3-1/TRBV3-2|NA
ASSQESVSGANVLT
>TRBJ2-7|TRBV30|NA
AGGLLAEQY
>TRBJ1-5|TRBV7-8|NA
ASSSRDRASNQPQH
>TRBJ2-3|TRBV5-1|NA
ASSLLRGDTDTQY
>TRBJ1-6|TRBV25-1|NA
ASSETAAYNSPLH
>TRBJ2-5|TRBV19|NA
ASSTPQGKETQY
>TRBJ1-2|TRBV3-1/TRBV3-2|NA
ASSQAQTGVGYT
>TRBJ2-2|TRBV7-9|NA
ASSLGGLAGELF
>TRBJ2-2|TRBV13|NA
ASSKLATGELF
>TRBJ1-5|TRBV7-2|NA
ASSPDRGRQPQH
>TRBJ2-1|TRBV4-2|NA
ASSQGASLAGAKSDNEQF
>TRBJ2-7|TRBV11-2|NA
ASSEGHEQY
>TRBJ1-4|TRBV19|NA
ASSIDRARGLTNEKLF
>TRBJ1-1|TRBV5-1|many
ASSSGQGGAF
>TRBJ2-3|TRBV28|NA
ASSFLAGDTDTQY
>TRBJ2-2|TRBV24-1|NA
ATMRSGTSNTGELF
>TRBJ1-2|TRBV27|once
ASSLQGVGGYT
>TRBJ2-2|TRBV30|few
ACRGAANTGELF
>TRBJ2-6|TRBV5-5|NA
ASSLARLGAQSGANVLT
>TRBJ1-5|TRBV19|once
ASTGTGGVQGNQPQH
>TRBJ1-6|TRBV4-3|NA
ASSQAIADSPLH